This entry lists 23 T cell receptor beta chains sequenced from one sample in a study of human T cells and chemical hapten exposure. TCRdb re-derived calls from the RACE reads in MiXCR, one entry per CDR3 protein. The data hold some 340,000 distinct CDR3 sequences, with approximately 6.9% observed a single time. Time point of the sample: patch test 1, 2 weeks after DPC sensitization. Stated treatment: therapeutic diphenylcyclopropenone sensitization with weekly scalp DPC. The sample here was whole blood, taken in connection with sensitization to the hapten diphenylcyclopropenone (DPC). These receptor sequences come from a woman aged 18-29 years with alopecia areata. Some clones in this sample may be carry-over from other donors' samples.

Here the CDR3 reads CSARPQSGGEGTDTQYF. CDR3 bases: TGCAGTGCTAGACCCCAAAGCGGTGGTGAAGGGACAGATACGCAGTATTTT. The V gene is TRBV20-1, the J gene TRBJ2-3; maybe TRBD2 (5 bases). Germline V gene data show CDR1 as DFQATT and CDR2 as SNEGSKA (reference sequence). The CDR3 is made up of 17 amino acids. Trimming removed 2 bases from V and 3 bases from J, with 21 bases in between.

This clonotype has only a few counts. Here the CDR3 DNA reads TGTGCCAGCAGTTACGGACAGCCGTATCAGCCCCAGCATTTT. Its translation is CASSYGQPYQPQHF. The chain is built from TRBV6-2 or TRBV6-3 and TRBJ1-5, with D maybe TRBD1 (6 bases). CDR3 length: 14 amino acids. V lost 2 bases to trimming and J lost 5 bases, with 10 bases between them. The V gene's germline CDR1 is MNHEY and CDR2 SVGEGT.

The sample holds many counts of this clonotype. This rearrangement joins TRBV11-2 to TRBJ1-6; D gene uncertain. The CDR3 has 15 amino acids. V was clipped by 1 base and J by 10 bases, with 14 bases between them. Germline V gene lookup returns CDR1 SGHAT and CDR2 FQNNGV. CDR3 protein: CASSLGISPQSPLHF. The CDR3 DNA is TGTGCCAGCAGCTTAGGGATCTCTCCCCAATCACCCCTCCACTTT.

The chain has TRBV7-6 and TRBJ1-3; D not certain. The CDR3 extends over 16 amino acids. Trimming took 2 bases from V and 4 from J, leaving 15 bases between them. Germline assignment: CDR1 SGHVS and CDR2 FNYEAQ. CDR3 loop: CASSLISVARGNTIYF. The CDR3 DNA reads TGTGCCAGCAGCTTAATCAGTGTCGCACGCGGAAACACCATATATTTT.

For the CDR3, the DNA is TGTGCCAGCCGCTTAGCATACCGAGCTAACTATGGCTACACCTTC. Protein product: CASRLAYRANYGYTF. This chain joins TRBV27 and TRBJ1-2; no clear D gene. Trimming pared 8 bases from V and 0 bases from J, leaving 16 bases between. Germline V gene lookup returns CDR1 MNHEY and CDR2 SMNVEV (reference sequence). The CDR3 is 15 residues long.

This clonotype was seen only a few times. The CDR3 coding sequence is TGCGCCAGCAGCTTGGAAGCCAGGGGAAGTGGACAGCCCCAGCATTTT. It codes for CASSLEARGSGQPQHF. The chain links TRBV5-1 to TRBJ1-5; possible D gene TRBD1, 6 bases. The CDR3 length is 16 residues. The germline V and J ends were trimmed by 0 bases and 7 bases, with 17 bases remaining between them. Germline CDR1 and CDR2: SGHRS and YFSETQ. The full variable domain, completed using reference TRBV5-1 and TRBJ1-5, is KAGVTQTPRYLIKTRGQQVTLSCSPISGHRSVSWYQQTPGQGLQFLFEYFSETQRNKGNFPGRFSGRQFSNSRSEMNVSTLELGDSALYLCASSLEARGSGQPQHFGDGTRLSIL.

This clonotype has more than one count but fewer than ten. The chain links TRBV6-5 to TRBJ2-1; D is tentatively TRBD1 or TRBD2 (5 bases each). The CDR3 contains 16 residues. V lost 5 bases and J 6 bases, leaving 20 bases between the germline ends. Germline V gene lookup returns CDR1 MNHEY and CDR2 SVGAGI. CDR3 nucleotides: TGTGCCAGCAGTCCCGGGACCACCATTAACACCAATGAGCAGTTCTTC. Residues: CASSPGTTINTNEQFF.

This clonotype has at least ten counts. This rearrangement joins TRBV9 to TRBJ1-6; a weak D match, TRBD1 (5 bases). The V end lost 0 bases, the J end lost 7 bases, and 11 bases lay between the germline ends. The germline V gene has CDR1 SGDLS and CDR2 YYNGEE. The CDR3 has 15 amino acids. The CDR3 loop reads CASSVAGTRNSPLHF. In DNA, the CDR3 is TGTGCCAGCAGCGTAGCAGGGACGAGGAATTCACCCCTCCACTTT.

This clonotype was detected a few times. The J gene is TRBJ1-1, the V gene TRBV18; D might be TRBD1 (6 bases). There are 15 residues in the CDR3. V was trimmed by 2 bases and J by 1 base, leaving 11 bases between them. Looked up from germline, CDR1 is KGHSH and CDR2 is LQKENI. The CDR3 coding sequence is TGTGCCAGCTCACCATCGACAGGCCCGAACACTGAAGCTTTCTTT. Amino acids: CASSPSTGPNTEAFF.

The chain joins TRBV6-5 to TRBJ2-7, with D possibly TRBD1 on 5 matching bases. V was clipped by 6 bases and J by 5 bases, with 20 bases between them. The CDR3 totals 15 residues. The germline V gene encodes CDR1 MNHEY and CDR2 SVGAGI. The DNA for the CDR3 is TGTGCCAGCAGCTCCGCTAATCTCCAGGGTAACGAGCAGTACTTC. This gives the protein CASSSANLQGNEQYF.

This clonotype was counted only a few times. The CDR3: CASSQVSGPYEQYF. In nucleotides, the CDR3 is TGTGCCAGCAGCCAAGTGTCAGGGCCCTACGAGCAGTACTTC. The chain combines TRBV3-1 with TRBJ2-7, with D possibly being TRBD1 (5 bases). This CDR3 has 14 amino acids. Germline V gene sequence: CDR1 LGHDT, CDR2 YNNKEL (reference sequence). Trimming pared 1 base from V and 2 bases from J, leaving 9 bases between.

The sample holds a few counts of this clonotype. CDR3 amino acids: CASSQDGGRPTHQPQHF. The CDR3 DNA reads TGCGCCAGCAGCCAAGATGGGGGACGACCTACGCATCAGCCCCAGCATTTT. The V gene is TRBV4-1, the J gene TRBJ1-5, with D perhaps TRBD1 (5 bases). Germline V gene lookup returns CDR1 MGHRA and CDR2 YSYEKL. There are 17 residues in the CDR3. V lost 0 bases, J lost 5 bases, and 17 bases lay in between.

This clonotype was detected only a few times. The chain is built from TRBV13 and TRBJ1-2, with TRBD1 identical over 7 bases. CDR1 PRHDT and CDR2 FYEKMQ come from the germline V gene (reference sequence). The CDR3 is made up of 14 amino acids. V gave up 6 bases and J gave up 9 bases; unmatched junction bases: 13. The CDR3 DNA reads as TGTGCCAGCAGGATAAGGGGACAGTTCATAAGCTACACCTTC. Protein sequence: CASRIRGQFISYTF.

This clonotype was counted many times. V and J are TRBV12-3 or TRBV12-4 and TRBJ1-1; 8 nucleotides match TRBD1. The CDR3 has 14 amino acids. The junction had 6 bases not matched to a gene; V was cut back by 5 bases and J by 4 bases. The CDR3 is CASSPGQGTTEAFF. In DNA form, the CDR3 reads TGTGCCAGCAGTCCCGGACAGGGAACCACTGAAGCTTTCTTT.

This clonotype was counted at least ten times. The gene calls are TRBV3-1 and TRBJ2-5; D is possibly TRBD1 (6 bases). The CDR3 spans 15 residues. The V gene lost 0 bases and the J gene lost 2 bases, with 10 bases spanning the gap. Germline V lookup: CDR1 LGHDT, CDR2 YNNKEL (reference sequence). The CDR3 region is CASSQEDSGQETQYF. The CDR3 nucleotides read TGTGCCAGCAGCCAAGAGGACAGCGGACAAGAGACCCAGTACTTC.

The sample holds a few counts of this clonotype. The CDR3 loop is CSVTGGSGANVLTF. CDR3 nucleotides: TGCAGCGTTACAGGGGGCTCTGGGGCCAACGTCCTGACTTTC. The chain recombines TRBV29-1 with TRBJ2-6, with TRBD1 identical over 8 bases. CDR3 size: 14 residues. The junction had 0 bases not matched to a gene; V was cut back by 5 bases and J by 0 bases. Germline V gives CDR1 SQVTM, CDR2 ANQGSEA.

This clonotype showed up just a few times. V gene TRBV20-1 combines with J gene TRBJ1-5, with unresolved D. CDR1 and CDR2 from the germline V gene are DFQATT and SNEGSKA (reference sequence). This CDR3 is 15 amino acids long. Trimming stripped 0 bases from V and 2 bases from J, with 11 bases between. CDR3 coding DNA: TGCAGTGCTAGAGATAACTCCAAGGGCAATCAGCCCCAGCATTTT. Translating it yields CSARDNSKGNQPQHF.

The CDR3 region has the DNA TGCAGCGTTGAAGAAATACGGTACTATGGCTACACCTTC. Residues: CSVEEIRYYGYTF. This sequence joins TRBV29-1 and TRBJ1-2; D is ambiguous. Trimming cost V 0 bases and J 3 bases, with 8 bases left between them. Germline CDR1 SQVTM, CDR2 ANQGSEA. CDR3 size: 13 residues.

The V and J genes are TRBV12-3 or TRBV12-4 and TRBJ1-2, with TRBD1 identical over 8 bases. The CDR3 runs 14 residues. V lost 5 bases, J lost 8 bases, and 10 bases stayed unmatched. The CDR3 nucleotides are TGTGCCAGCAGTGGTAACAGGGGGACTATGGGCTACACCTTC. Its protein is CASSGNRGTMGYTF.

This clonotype was detected only a few times. The chain joins TRBV12-3 or TRBV12-4 to TRBJ1-2; D is possibly TRBD1 (5 bases). The V end lost 5 bases, the J end lost 5 bases, and 30 bases lay between the germline ends. The CDR3 has 19 residues. The DNA of the CDR3 is TGTGCCAGCAGTCCTATCCCCAAGATATTGGGGGGAATGGGGTATGGCTACACCTTC. Amino acid sequence: CASSPIPKILGGMGYGYTF.

This clonotype was detected only a few times. This chain connects TRBV12-3 or TRBV12-4 to TRBJ1-5; 9 bases align to TRBD1. V trimming: 3 bases; J trimming: 9 bases; junction bases outside the gene matches: 6. The length of the CDR3 is 14 residues. The chain's CDR3 is CASSLDRGMSPQHF. CDR3 sequence (DNA): TGTGCCAGCAGTTTGGACAGGGGAATGTCGCCCCAGCATTTT.

This clonotype was seen many times. The chain uses TRBV3-1 and TRBJ1-2, with D unclear. There are 15 residues in the CDR3. Germline V CDR1 and CDR2: LGHDT, YNNKEL (reference sequence). V gave up 0 bases and J gave up 8 bases, with 16 bases separating them. In DNA, the CDR3 is TGTGCCAGCAGCCAAGATCTTGCCCGCCTCGGAGGCTACACCTTC. Translation: CASSQDLARLGGYTF.

The rearrangement links TRBV18 to TRBJ1-4; D gene unclear. Germline CDR1 and CDR2: KGHSH and LQKENI. The germline V and J ends were trimmed by 3 bases and 8 bases, with 10 bases remaining between them. This CDR3 is 13 amino acids long. CDR3 region: CASSPSPQEKLFF. The DNA of the CDR3 is TGTGCCAGCTCACCCTCCCCTCAGGAAAAACTGTTTTTT.